Listed below are T cell receptor beta chains from one sample, sequenced in a study of cytomegalovirus exposure and HLA in healthy donors. Profiled with immunoSEQ multiplex PCR; TCRdb holds only in-frame clones, not every one. Of about 140,000 clones detected, 82% appear once; the ten largest clones hold approximately 3.2%. Sequenced sample: PBMCs. Every receptor here comes from a young man in good health and CMV-seropositive. Each CDR3 is given with its conserved first and last residue. A D gene is named only where the DNA matches it firmly. The size of a clone is reported for some rows only, either as once, few or many, or as a class for expanded clones.

clone_size j_call d_call v_call cdr3_nt cdr3_aa
NA TRBJ1-2 NA TRBV7-3 TGTGCCAGCAGCTTGGACGGAGGAGCTAACTATGGCTACACCTTC CASSLDGGANYGYTF
NA TRBJ2-7 NA TRBV11-2 TGTGCCAGCAGCTTAGTCAGGAGGCCCTACGAGCAGTACTTC CASSLVRRPYEQYF
NA TRBJ2-1 NA TRBV18 TGTGCCAGCTCAGGACCGGGACAAACTGAGCAGTTCTTC CASSGPGQTEQFF
few TRBJ2-2 NA TRBV28 TGTGCCAGCAGTTTCAGGCTAGCAAGAACCGGGGAGCTGTTTTTT CASSFRLARTGELFF
NA TRBJ2-3 NA TRBV11-1 TGTGCCAGCAGCTCATCTCCGGGGGATACGCAGTATTTT CASSSSPGDTQYF
NA TRBJ2-7 NA TRBV28 TGTGCCAGCAGTGCCCAAGCCCCTTCCTACGAGCAGTACTTC CASSAQAPSYEQYF
NA TRBJ1-1 NA TRBV19 TGTGCCAGTAGTATAGCGGACGGGAATACTGAAGCTTTCTTT CASSIADGNTEAFF
NA TRBJ1-5 TRBD1 TRBV28 TGTGCCAGCGGACTCCTCCCGGGACAGAATCAGCCCCAGCATTTT CASGLLPGQNQPQHF
NA TRBJ1-6 TRBD1 TRBV6-4 TGTGCCAGCAGGGACACCGGGACAGGGATTTCACCCCTCCACTTT CASRDTGTGISPLHF
few TRBJ2-2 TRBD1 TRBV5-4 TGTGCCAGCAGCTCCCCAACAGGGGGCCCCTTGGGGACCGGGGAGCTGTTTTTT CASSSPTGGPLGTGELFF
NA TRBJ2-1 TRBD1 TRBV27 TGTGCCAGCAGTCTCGGACAGGGCCCCTACAATGAGCAGTTCTTC CASSLGQGPYNEQFF
NA TRBJ2-2 NA TRBV29-1 TGCAGCGTCCGACATGTTAACACCGGGGAGCTGTTTTTT CSVRHVNTGELFF
NA TRBJ1-5 NA TRBV28 TGTGCCAGCAGTTTCGAGGGAACCCGCAATCAGCCCCAGCATTTT CASSFEGTRNQPQHF
NA TRBJ2-1 NA TRBV29-1 TGCAGCGGTAGGGACATTTCCTATGAGCAGTTCTTC CSGRDISYEQFF
once TRBJ2-7 NA TRBV27 TGTGCCAGCAGTTTTGGTAGAGGGTACGAGCAGTACTTC CASSFGRGYEQYF
NA TRBJ2-2 TRBD2 TRBV4-1 TGCGCCAGCGGGGCTAGCGGGAGGGGGGTCACCGGGGAGCTGTTTTTT CASGASGRGVTGELFF
NA TRBJ1-5 NA TRBV2 TGTGCCAGCAGTGAAAGGGTGGGAGGGTGGGGCAATCAGCCCCAGCATTTT CASSERVGGWGNQPQHF
NA TRBJ2-3 NA TRBV29-1 TGCAGCGTTGAAGATCACGGTACAGATACGCAGTATTTT CSVEDHGTDTQYF